The following is a T cell receptor beta chain sequence with its context. This specimen comes from a study of blood T cell repertoires in COVID-19. Study background: Some COVID-19 samples were acute and others convalescent; all came from the United States, Italy and Spain. T cells, B-cell-depleted T cells, or PBMCs supplied cDNA or gDNA.

Per the authors' pipeline: Scientists estimated how many nucleated cells there were by amplifying reference gene primers. Sequencing was performed with immunoSEQ multiplex PCR; in TCRdb, only in-frame clones are kept and a portion is missing. The DNA was the basis for D and trimming; V, J and clone size are from that table. The sample holds some 90,000 clones, 75% to 90% seen once. V lost 0 bases and J lost 2, with 10 bases in between. Germline V gene sequence: CDR1 SGHRS, CDR2 YFSETQ. This CDR3 comprises 15 residues. Sequenced material: peripheral blood. The chain is built from TRBV5-1 and TRBJ2-3, with D perhaps TRBD2 (6 bases). The TCR comes from a human donor in a cohort sampled during active COVID-19. CDR3 sequence: CASSLGSLATDTQYF. CDR3 bases: TGCGCCAGCAGCTTGGGCTCACTAGCCACAGATACGCAGTATTTT.